Each of the 13 T cell receptor delta chains below was sequenced from the same sample in a study of Vδ1+ human thymocytes. The template was reverse-transcribed extracted RNA. CDR3 amplicons came from multiplex PCR with pooled V-gene forward and constant-region reverse primers. TCRdb re-identified clones in the multiplex PCR reads via CATT. This sample carries roughly 76,000 delta-chain clones, about 35% of them seen once, and the ten largest clones take roughly 0.25%. Study results and caveats: In the thymus, TRG and TRD repertoires looked highly polyclonal with Gaussian CDR3 lengths.

Antigens for these TCRs are unknown. What was sequenced was Vdelta1+ gamma-delta thymocytes from the thymus. Regarding subset: FACS-sorted CD3+ TCRalphabeta- TCRVdelta1+ TCRVdelta2- thymocytes. Every receptor here comes from a boy under two years old who had congenital heart surgery.

For this clone: A much larger clone lies one base from this, so it may be a read error. This chain joins TRDV2 and TRDJ1; TRDD2 is a possible D gene (5 bases). The V end lost 5 bases, the J end lost 4 bases, and 16 bases lay between the germline ends. The CDR3 sequence is 14 residues long. From germline, CDR1 is GEAIGNYY and CDR2 EKD. CDR3 nucleotide sequence: TGTGCCTGTGCCTCTGAAGCTTCCGACGATAAACTCATCTTT. Its translation is CACASEASDDKLIF.

This clone occurred a few times. V and J are TRDV1 and TRDJ1; TRDD3 matches at 10 bases. The CDR3 runs 17 residues. Losses at the gene ends were 3 bases for V and 5 bases for J; bases not matched to a gene: 12. The germline V gene encodes CDR1 TSWWSYY and CDR2 QGS. The CDR3 sequence: CALGDPLGDGEFDKLIF. The CDR3 DNA follows: TGTGCTCTTGGGGATCCACTGGGGGATGGTGAGTTTGATAAACTCATCTTT.

Regarding this clone: Other nucleotide sequences in the sample specify the same CDR3. The rearrangement joins TRDV1 to TRDJ1; 8 positions agree with TRDD3. The CDR3 is made up of 18 amino acids. V was pared by 6 bases and J by 0 bases, with 15 bases of the junction left unmatched. Germline CDR1 is TSWWSYY and CDR2 is QGS. The CDR3 sequence: CALGLRLLGVPYTDKLIF. The CDR3 DNA is TGTGCTCTTGGATTACGATTACTGGGGGTCCCGTACACCGATAAACTCATCTTT.

The rearrangement links TRDV1 to TRDJ1; D may correspond to TRDD2 or TRDD3 (8 bases each). The V gene lost 0 bases and the J gene lost 4 bases, with 36 bases spanning the gap. The CDR3 has 23 residues. Germline V gene lookup returns CDR1 TSWWSYY and CDR2 QGS. The CDR3 protein is CALGELTLPTTPFVLGGLDKLIF. Here the CDR3 DNA reads TGTGCTCTTGGGGAACTCACTCTTCCTACGACCCCCTTCGTACTGGGGGGTCTCGATAAACTCATCTTT.

The chain uses TRDV1 and TRDJ1, with TRDD2 matching over 9 bases. Germline values: CDR1 TSWWSYY, CDR2 QGS. Germline trimming cut 1 base from V and 1 base from J; bases unmatched to any gene: 28. The CDR3 extends over 24 amino acids. The CDR3 loop reads CALGEQRGPSYMYWGPEGTDKLIF. Written as DNA, the CDR3 is TGTGCTCTTGGGGAACAGAGGGGGCCTTCCTACATGTACTGGGGACCTGAGGGCACCGATAAACTCATCTTT.

The table lists this clone with many counts. The chain combines TRDV2 with TRDJ2; 12 positions agree with TRDD3. J gave up 0 bases and V 0 bases, and 19 bases lay outside the gene matches. The CDR3 is 23 amino acids. Germline CDR1 reads GEAIGNYY; CDR2 reads EKD. The CDR3 reads CACDTVGLGDTVSMSALTAQLFF. CDR3 bases: TGTGCCTGTGACACCGTGGGACTGGGGGATACCGTTTCGATGTCTGCTTTGACAGCACAACTCTTCTTT.

V and J are TRDV1 and TRDJ1; 7 nucleotides agree with TRDD3. After removal of 2 bases from V and 2 bases from J, the junction contained 11 bases not matched to a gene. Germline-derived CDR1 and CDR2 are TSWWSYY and QGS. The CDR3 is made up of 17 amino acids. CDR3 in DNA: TGTGCTCTTGGGGAAGGAGACTATTTACTGGGGACCGATAAACTCATCTTT. Encoded protein: CALGEGDYLLGTDKLIF.

J is TRDJ1 and V is TRDV1, with 13 bases matching TRDD3. CDR1 and CDR2 (germline): TSWWSYY, QGS. The CDR3 length is 20 residues. The V segment lost 0 bases and the J segment 0 bases; nucleotides outside the gene matches: 10. This CDR3 reads CALGELPVTGGYGYTDKLIF. As DNA, the CDR3 is TGTGCTCTTGGGGAACTTCCCGTTACTGGGGGATACGGCTACACCGATAAACTCATCTTT.

This clone was detected only a few times. The chain uses TRDV1 and TRDJ1, with D tentatively TRDD3 (6 bases). CDR1 is TSWWSYY and CDR2 is QGS in the germline V gene. Trimming pared 2 bases from V and 8 bases from J, leaving 18 bases between. CDR3 length equals 15 residues. This CDR3 reads CALGERSSGGPKLIF. The DNA for the CDR3 is TGTGCTCTTGGGGAAAGGAGTTCCGGGGGACCAAAACTCATCTTT.

The chain carries TRDV1 and TRDJ1; the match to TRDD3 covers 13 bases. Germline V gives CDR1 TSWWSYY, CDR2 QGS. CDR3 size: 20 residues. V gave up 2 bases and J gave up 2 bases; unmatched junction bases: 14. The CDR3 here is CALGEADLYWGIRSTDKLIF. The DNA of the CDR3 is TGTGCTCTTGGGGAAGCTGACCTGTACTGGGGGATACGAAGTACCGATAAACTCATCTTT.

In the case of this clone: Different DNA sequences within this sample yield the same CDR3. This chain uses TRDV1 with TRDJ1, with D tentatively TRDD3 (5 bases). The germline V and J ends were trimmed by 0 bases and 0 bases, with 17 bases remaining between them. CDR1 and CDR2 from the germline V gene are TSWWSYY and QGS. The CDR3 is 18 amino acids. CDR3 sequence: CALGELRPVGSYTDKLIF. The CDR3 region has the DNA TGTGCTCTTGGGGAACTACGGCCGGTGGGGTCGTACACCGATAAACTCATCTTT.

In this sample, this clone turned up a few times. The chain couples TRDV1 to TRDJ1, with D perhaps TRDD2 (5 bases). V dropped 7 bases and J dropped 0 bases, with 30 bases sitting between them. The germline gives CDR1 TSWWSYY, CDR2 QGS. The CDR3 loop spans 20 amino acids. This CDR3 is CALASTPKNSNSSYTDKLIF. The CDR3 nucleotides are TGTGCTCTTGCCTCCACCCCAAAGAATTCCAATTCCTCGTACACCGATAAACTCATCTTT.

This clone is a singleton in its sample. Mismatch with germline at one junction end may stem from a read error. The V gene is TRDV1, the J gene TRDJ1, with D maybe TRDD3 (5 bases). The CDR3 length is 15 residues. CDR1 is TSWWSYY and CDR2 is QGS in the germline V gene. The CDR3 coding sequence is TGTGCTCTTGGGGACCCGCCCCCGGGGAGGAATAAACTCATCTTC. Translated, it gives CALGDPPPGRNKLIF.